This TCR beta chain is drawn from a study of T cell responses to AZD1222 COVID-19 vaccine. Libraries were prepared by immunoSEQ multiplex PCR; TCRdb keeps only in-frame clonotypes and omits some of them. The sample includes about 81,000 clones, 85% to 95% seen only once; the top ten take approximately 10%. Study-level points and caveats: Researchers took repertoire samples only after the peak T cell response had come. In the spike-specific TCR repertoire, nearly half reportedly target unmutated variant regions.

The CDR3 extends over 15 amino acids. Germline V lookup: CDR1 SNHLY, CDR2 FYNNEI. The V segment lost 4 bases and the J segment 6 bases; nucleotides outside the gene matches: 3. The analysis combined second doses at about 4 or about 12 weeks. Concerning this clone: Its antigen is unknown.

Sequences were derived from peripheral blood, sampled 28 days after the second AZD1222 dose. The clonotype originates from an adult who received the AZD1222 COVID-19 vaccine. The chain couples TRBV2 to TRBJ1-6; 10 bases map to TRBD1. CDR3 in DNA: TGTGCCAGCAGTGCGGACAGGGGGGTTAATTCACCCCTCCACTTT. Its translation: CASSADRGVNSPLHF.